This TCR beta chain was recorded in a study of cytomegalovirus exposure and HLA in healthy donors. Regarding the study as a whole: With later analysis, a missense DCLRE1C variant became linked to TCR beta V- and J-gene trimming.

PCR employed 60 Vbeta and 13 Jbeta primers. TCRdb keeps only in-frame clones here, not all; method: immunoSEQ multiplex PCR. The sample comprises 95,000 to 100,000 clones, more than 80% of which are singletons, and about 3.7% rests with the top ten. Trimming removed 0 bases from V and 1 base from J, with 7 bases in between. The CDR3 has 15 amino acids. Germline values: CDR1 MGHRA, CDR2 YSYEKL. To note about this clone: The antigen remains unidentified.

Sequences were obtained from PBMCs. The V gene is TRBV4-1, the J gene TRBJ1-5; D gene unclear. The sequence was obtained from a man younger than 40 in good health and CMV-seronegative. As DNA, the CDR3 is TGCGCCAGCAGCCAAGATCAAAGCAGCAATCAGCCCCAGCATTTT. This translates into CASSQDQSSNQPQHF.